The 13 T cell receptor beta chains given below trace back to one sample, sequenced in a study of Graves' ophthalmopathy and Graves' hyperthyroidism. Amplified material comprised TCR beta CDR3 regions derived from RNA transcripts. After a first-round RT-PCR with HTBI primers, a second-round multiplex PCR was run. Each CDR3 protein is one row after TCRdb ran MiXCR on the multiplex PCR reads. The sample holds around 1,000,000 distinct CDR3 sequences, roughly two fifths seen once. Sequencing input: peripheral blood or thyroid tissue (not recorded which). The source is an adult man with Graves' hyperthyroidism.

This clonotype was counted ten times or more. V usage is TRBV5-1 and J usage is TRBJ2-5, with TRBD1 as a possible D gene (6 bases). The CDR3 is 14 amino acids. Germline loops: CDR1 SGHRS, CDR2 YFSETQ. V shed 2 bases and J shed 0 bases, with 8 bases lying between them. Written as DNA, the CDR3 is TGCGCCAGCAGCTTCGGACAGAACCAAGAGACCCAGTACTTC. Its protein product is CASSFGQNQETQYF.

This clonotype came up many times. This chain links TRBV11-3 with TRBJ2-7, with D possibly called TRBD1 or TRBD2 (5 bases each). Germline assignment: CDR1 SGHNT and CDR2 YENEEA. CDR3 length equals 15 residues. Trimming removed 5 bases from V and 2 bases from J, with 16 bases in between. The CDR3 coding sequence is TGTGCCAGCAGCACTAGGGACCCCGACACCTACGAGCAGTACTTC. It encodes CASSTRDPDTYEQYF.

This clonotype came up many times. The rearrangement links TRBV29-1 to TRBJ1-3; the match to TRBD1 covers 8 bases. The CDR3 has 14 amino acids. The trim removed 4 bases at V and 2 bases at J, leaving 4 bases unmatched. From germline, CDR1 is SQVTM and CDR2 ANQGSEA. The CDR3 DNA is TGCAGCGTTGGGGTACAGGGGGCTGGAAACACCATATATTTT. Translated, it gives CSVGVQGAGNTIYF.

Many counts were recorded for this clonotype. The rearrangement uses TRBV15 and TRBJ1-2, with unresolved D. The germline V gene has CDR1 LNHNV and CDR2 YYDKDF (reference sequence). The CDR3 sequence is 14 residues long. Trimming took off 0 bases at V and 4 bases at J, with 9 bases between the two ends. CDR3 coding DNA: TGTGCCACCAGCAGAGACGACGGTCCCTATGGCTACACCTTC. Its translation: CATSRDDGPYGYTF. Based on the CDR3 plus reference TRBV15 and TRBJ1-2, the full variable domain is DAMVIQNPRYQVTQFGKPVTLSCSQTLNHNVMYWYQQKSSQAPKLLFHYYDKDFNNEADTPDNFQSRRPNTSFCFLDIRSPGLGDTAMYLCATSRDDGPYGYTFGSGTRLTVV.

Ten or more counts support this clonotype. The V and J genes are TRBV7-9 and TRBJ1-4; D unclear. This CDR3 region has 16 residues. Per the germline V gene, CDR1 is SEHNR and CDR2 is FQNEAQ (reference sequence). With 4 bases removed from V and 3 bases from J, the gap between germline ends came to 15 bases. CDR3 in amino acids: CASSSSSGPANEKLFF. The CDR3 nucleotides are TGTGCCAGCAGCTCCTCCTCGGGTCCGGCTAATGAAAAACTGTTTTTT.

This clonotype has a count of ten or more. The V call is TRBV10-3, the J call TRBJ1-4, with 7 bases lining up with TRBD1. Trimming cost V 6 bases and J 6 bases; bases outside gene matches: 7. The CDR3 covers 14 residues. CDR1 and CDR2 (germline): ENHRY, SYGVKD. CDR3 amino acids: CAIREGTEHEKLFF. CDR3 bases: TGTGCCATCAGAGAAGGGACAGAGCATGAAAAACTGTTTTTT.

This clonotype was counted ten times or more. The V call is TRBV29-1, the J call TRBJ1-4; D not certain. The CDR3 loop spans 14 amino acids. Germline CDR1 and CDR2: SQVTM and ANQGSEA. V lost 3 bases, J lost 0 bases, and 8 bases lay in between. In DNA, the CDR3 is TGCAGCGTTGAGTTGACGGCAACTAATGAAAAACTGTTTTTT. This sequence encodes CSVELTATNEKLFF.

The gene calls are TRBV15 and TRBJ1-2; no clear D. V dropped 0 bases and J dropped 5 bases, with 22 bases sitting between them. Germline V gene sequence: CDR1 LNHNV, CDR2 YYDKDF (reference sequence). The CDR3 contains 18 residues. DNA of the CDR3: TGTGCCACCAGCAGAGAGGAAGATGTCGGGTCTGACGGGTATGGCTACACCTTC. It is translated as CATSREEDVGSDGYGYTF.

The CDR3 spells CASRDRTDNQPQHF. The CDR3 DNA is TGTGCCAGCAGAGACCGGACAGACAATCAGCCCCAGCATTTT. The chain uses TRBV2 and TRBJ1-5, with D possibly matching TRBD1 (6 bases). The CDR3 totals 14 residues. The germline CDR1 and CDR2 sequences are SNHLY and FYNNEI. Trimming took 6 bases from V and 3 from J, leaving 12 bases between them.

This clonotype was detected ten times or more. This CDR3 reads CASSPRQDLAYEQYF. The DNA of the CDR3 is TGTGCCAGCAGCCCACGACAGGACTTGGCCTACGAGCAGTACTTC. The chain carries TRBV9 and TRBJ2-7, with D perhaps TRBD1 (6 bases). Germline loops: CDR1 SGDLS, CDR2 YYNGEE. This CDR3 has 15 amino acids. V lost 4 bases and J lost 2, with 16 bases in between.

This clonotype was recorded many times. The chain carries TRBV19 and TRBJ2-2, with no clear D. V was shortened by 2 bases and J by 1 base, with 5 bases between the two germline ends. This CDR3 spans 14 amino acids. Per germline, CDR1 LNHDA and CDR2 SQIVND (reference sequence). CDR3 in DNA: TGTGCCAGTAGTATAAATGAGAACACCGGGGAGCTGTTTTTT. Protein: CASSINENTGELFF.

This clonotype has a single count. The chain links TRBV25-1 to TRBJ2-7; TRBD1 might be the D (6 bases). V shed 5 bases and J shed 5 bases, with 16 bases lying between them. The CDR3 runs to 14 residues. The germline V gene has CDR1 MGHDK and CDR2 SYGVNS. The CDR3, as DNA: TGTGCCAGCAGTAAAAGGGCAGGGGCTAACGAGCAGTACTTC. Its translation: CASSKRAGANEQYF.

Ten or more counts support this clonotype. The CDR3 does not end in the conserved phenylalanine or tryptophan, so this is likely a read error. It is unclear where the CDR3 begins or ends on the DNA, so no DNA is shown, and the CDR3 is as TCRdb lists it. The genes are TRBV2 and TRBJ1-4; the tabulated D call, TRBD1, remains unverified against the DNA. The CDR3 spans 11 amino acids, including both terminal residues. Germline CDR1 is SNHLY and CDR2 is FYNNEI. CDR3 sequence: CASSIHRGIVL.